The TCR beta chain described here comes from a study of identical twins. Study-level findings and limits: Interpretation of the results relied on cross-sectional statistical analysis and not on following the same donors.

The CDR3 consists of 15 residues. Germline V lookup: CDR1 SGHAT, CDR2 FQNNGV. V was clipped by 3 bases and J by 4 bases, with 13 bases between them. cDNA carried unique molecular identifiers, and a universal primer site was added by template switching. TCRdb itself ran the 5' RACE reads through MiXCR, one entry per CDR3 protein. The profile shows about 530,000 distinct CDR3 sequences, 12% to 15% of them singletons. In its sample, this clonotype was seen a few times. Its specificity is unknown. These data were likewise used in another study, on yellow fever vaccine responses in identical twins. Per that study: Twins reportedly appeared to share part of their vaccine T cell response while keeping part individual.

The origin of this receptor is a woman aged 18-35 years in good health. The V call is TRBV11-2, the J call TRBJ2-1; a weak D match, TRBD2 (5 bases). The source material was CD4+ T cells sorted from blood. CDR3 in amino acids: CASSFGLAEYNEQFF. In DNA form, the CDR3 reads TGTGCCAGCAGCTTCGGCCTAGCAGAATACAATGAGCAGTTCTTC. The variable domain in full, completed from reference TRBV11-2 and TRBJ2-1, reads EAGVAQSPRYKIIEKRQSVAFWCNPISGHATLYWYQQILGQGPKLLIQFQNNGVVDDSQLPKDRFSAERLKGVDSTLKIQPAKLEDSAVYLCASSFGLAEYNEQFFGPGTRLTVL.